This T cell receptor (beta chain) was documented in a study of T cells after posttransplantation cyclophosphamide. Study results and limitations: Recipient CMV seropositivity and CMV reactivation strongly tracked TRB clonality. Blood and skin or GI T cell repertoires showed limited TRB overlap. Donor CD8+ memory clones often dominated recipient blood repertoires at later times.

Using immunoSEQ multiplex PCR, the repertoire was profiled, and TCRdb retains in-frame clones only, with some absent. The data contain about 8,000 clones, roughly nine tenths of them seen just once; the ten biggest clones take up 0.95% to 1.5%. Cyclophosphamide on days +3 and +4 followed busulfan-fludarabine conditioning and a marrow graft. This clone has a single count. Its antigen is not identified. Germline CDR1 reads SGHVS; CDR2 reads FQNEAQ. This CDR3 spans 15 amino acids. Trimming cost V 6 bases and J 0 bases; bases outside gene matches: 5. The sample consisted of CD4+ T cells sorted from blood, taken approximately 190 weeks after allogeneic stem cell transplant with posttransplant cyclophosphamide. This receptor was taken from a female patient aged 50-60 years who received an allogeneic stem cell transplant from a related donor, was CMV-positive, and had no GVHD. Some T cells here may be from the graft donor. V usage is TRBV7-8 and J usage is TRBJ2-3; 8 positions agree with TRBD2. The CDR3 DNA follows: TGTGCCAGCAGAAAACTAGCGGAAAGCACAGATACGCAGTATTTT. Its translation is CASRKLAESTDTQYF.